One and the same sample provided the 20 T cell receptor beta chains below, sequenced in a study of OX40 agonist ivuxolimab in advanced cancers. The library was prepared using the immunoSEQ multiplex PCR assay. As stored in TCRdb, this immuneACCESS dataset retains in-frame rearrangements with V and J assigned. A fraction of the clones does not appear; measured against another copy, unresolved V genes explain less than half of the discrepancy, and the remainder lacks a known reason. The sample records roughly 100,000 clones, about 85% of which are singletons. The ten top clones hold 3% to 4% of the sample. The specimen comprised CD4+ or CD8+ T cells sorted from blood, sampled in a trial of the OX40 agonist ivuxolimab. These receptors came from an adult with an advanced solid tumor such as melanoma, head and neck, liver or kidney cancer.

V usage is TRBV28 and J usage is TRBJ1-1; D gene uncertain. V shed 3 bases and J shed 3 bases, with 8 bases lying between them. This CDR3 region has 13 residues. Per germline, CDR1 MDHEN and CDR2 SYDVKM. In nucleotides, the CDR3 is TGTGCCAGCAGTTTGTGGCGTTACACTGAAGCTTTCTTT. As protein: CASSLWRYTEAFF.

The chain is built from TRBV11-2 and TRBJ2-1; TRBD2 matches 7 bases. The junction had 6 bases not matched to a gene; V was cut back by 1 base and J by 0 bases. There are 17 residues in the CDR3. Germline V lookup: CDR1 SGHAT, CDR2 FQNNGV. The CDR3 loop reads CASSLVSSGLSYNEQFF. The CDR3 coding sequence is TGTGCCAGCAGCTTAGTAAGTAGCGGGCTCTCCTACAATGAGCAGTTCTTC.

The rearrangement joins TRBV5-1 to TRBJ2-7; perhaps D is TRBD1 or TRBD2 (6 bases each). V gave up 7 bases and J gave up 3 bases, with 23 bases separating them. This CDR3 is built from 16 residues. Germline V CDR1 and CDR2: SGHRS, YFSETQ. This chain's CDR3 is CASRPRGEVLGYEQYF. The CDR3, as DNA: TGCGCCAGCCGACCAAGGGGGGAAGTTTTAGGCTACGAGCAGTACTTC.

This chain connects TRBV19 to TRBJ2-1; perhaps D is TRBD1 or TRBD2 (5 bases each). V dropped 1 base and J dropped 3 bases, with 7 bases sitting between them. Germline V CDR1 and CDR2: LNHDA, SQIVND (reference sequence). This CDR3 spans 14 amino acids. The CDR3 sequence: CASSIARGYNEQFF. In DNA, the CDR3 is TGTGCCAGTAGTATAGCGAGGGGCTACAATGAGCAGTTCTTC.

To note about this clone: The same CDR3 is also encoded by other DNA sequences in this sample. The chain has TRBV19 and TRBJ1-1; weak D call: TRBD1 (5 bases). Between the trimmed V and J ends, which lost 1 base and 5 bases, there was a span of 8 bases. This CDR3 is 13 amino acids long. CDR1 and CDR2 (germline): LNHDA, SQIVND (reference sequence). The CDR3 sequence: CASSIGGGTEAFF. The CDR3 DNA reads as TGTGCCAGTAGTATAGGGGGGGGGACTGAAGCTTTCTTT.

The V gene is TRBV4-2, the J gene TRBJ2-5, with 9 bases lining up with TRBD1. The CDR3 is 15 amino acids. J gave up 1 base and V 1 base, and 1 base lay outside the gene matches. Germline CDR1 and CDR2: LGHNA and YNFKEQ. CDR3 amino acids: CASSQGQGGQETQYF. The CDR3 DNA sequence: TGTGCCAGCAGCCAAGGACAGGGGGGCCAAGAGACCCAGTACTTC.

The chain uses TRBV5-1 and TRBJ2-1; no firm D call. Trimming removed 2 bases from V and 2 bases from J, with 8 bases in between. Germline lookup yields CDR1 SGHRS and CDR2 YFSETQ. The CDR3 sequence is 14 residues long. The CDR3 is CASSFSGPYNEQFF. Written as DNA, the CDR3 is TGCGCCAGCAGCTTTTCAGGACCCTACAATGAGCAGTTCTTC.

This clone has a single count. The chain joins TRBV19 to TRBJ2-5; tentative D call: TRBD1 (5 bases). Germline CDR1 and CDR2: LNHDA and SQIVND (reference sequence). The CDR3 extends over 11 amino acids. The germline V and J ends were trimmed by 4 bases and 9 bases, with 9 bases remaining between them. The CDR3 nucleotides are TGTGCCAGTAGTAATAGGGGCGCCCAGTACTTC. Its protein product is CASSNRGAQYF.

V usage is TRBV7-9 and J usage is TRBJ2-7; 10 bases align to TRBD2. This CDR3 spans 17 amino acids. Trimming removed 5 bases from V and 5 bases from J; junction bases left unmatched: 15. The V gene's germline CDR1 is SEHNR and CDR2 FQNEAQ (reference sequence). The chain's CDR3 is CASSDGYTGTSDDEQYF. The CDR3 DNA is TGTGCCAGCAGCGACGGTTACACCGGGACTAGCGACGACGAGCAGTACTTC.

The rearrangement links TRBV7-9 to TRBJ2-5; no definite D call. The CDR3 is 12 amino acids. Germline-derived CDR1 and CDR2 are SEHNR and FQNEAQ (reference sequence). The V and J ends lost 0 bases and 5 bases respectively, with 4 bases between them. CDR3 coding DNA: TGTGCCAGCAGCTTAGCGTGGGAGACCCAGTACTTC. Its translation is CASSLAWETQYF.

This clone was recorded a few times. The chain joins TRBV30 to TRBJ1-2; D might be TRBD1 (6 bases). This CDR3 has 15 residues. With 3 bases removed from V and 4 bases from J, the gap between germline ends came to 18 bases. Germline V gene lookup returns CDR1 GTSNPN and CDR2 SVGIG (reference sequence). CDR3 nucleotides: TGTGCCTGGAGCCCAGTGGGGGCGCCCAGCTATGGCTACACCTTC. The encoded protein is CAWSPVGAPSYGYTF.

A few counts support this clone. The V call is TRBV2, the J call TRBJ1-5; a possible D gene is TRBD1 (5 bases). The CDR3 extends over 14 amino acids. Per germline, CDR1 SNHLY and CDR2 FYNNEI. Trimming pared 7 bases from V and 4 bases from J, leaving 14 bases between. The CDR3: CASTTPGLNQPQHF. In nucleotides, the CDR3 is TGTGCCAGCACCACCCCAGGGTTGAATCAGCCCCAGCATTTT.

DNA for the CDR3: TGTGCCAGCAGCTTCCCGGGGATGAGCGCCTACGAGCAGTACTTC. This gives the protein CASSFPGMSAYEQYF. This rearrangement joins TRBV5-4 to TRBJ2-7; TRBD2 might be the D (5 bases). Trimming pared 2 bases from V and 2 bases from J, leaving 14 bases between. Per the germline V gene, CDR1 is SGHNT and CDR2 is YYREEE (reference sequence). The CDR3 length is 15 residues. The full variable domain, in which reference TRBV5-4 and TRBJ2-7 provide the parts outside the CDR3, is ETGVTQSPTHLIKTRGQQVTLRCSSQSGHNTVSWYQQALGQGPQFIFQYYREEENGRGNFPPRFSGLQFPNYSSELNVNALELDDSALYLCASSFPGMSAYEQYFGPGTRLTVT.

The V and J genes are TRBV6-7 and TRBJ2-2, with 7 bases lining up with TRBD2. TRBV6-7 is placed among ORFs of uncertain function. The length of the CDR3 is 18 residues. Trimming at V came to 7 bases and at J to 4 bases, leaving 18 bases not matched to a gene. The CDR3 spells CASNDSATSCIATGELFF. The DNA for the CDR3 is TGTGCCAGCAACGACTCCGCGACTAGCTGTATAGCCACCGGGGAGCTGTTTTTT.

The chain combines TRBV19 with TRBJ1-4, with D unclear. The CDR3 is made up of 14 amino acids. Looked up from germline, CDR1 is LNHDA and CDR2 is SQIVND (reference sequence). V was pared by 5 bases and J by 7 bases, with 14 bases between. The DNA for the CDR3 is TGTGCCAGTAGTCGTAATGCGGGAGGTGAAAAACTGTTTTTT. Protein: CASSRNAGGEKLFF.

The chain has TRBV5-1 and TRBJ2-7, with 8 bases matching TRBD1. Germline V gene data show CDR1 as SGHRS and CDR2 as YFSETQ. Unmatched junction bases numbered 4, after V lost 4 bases and J lost 1 base. This CDR3 has 14 amino acids. CDR3 DNA sequence: TGCGCCAGCAGCAAAGGACAGGGTTCCTACGAGCAGTACTTC. Its protein product is CASSKGQGSYEQYF. Supplemented by reference TRBV5-1 and TRBJ2-7, the full variable domain reads KAGVTQTPRYLIKTRGQQVTLSCSPISGHRSVSWYQQTPGQGLQFLFEYFSETQRNKGNFPGRFSGRQFSNSRSEMNVSTLELGDSALYLCASSKGQGSYEQYFGPGTRLTVT.

J is TRBJ1-1 and V is TRBV18, with D maybe TRBD1 (5 bases). Trimming removed 6 bases at V and 0 bases at J, with 5 bases between. This CDR3 spans 12 amino acids. CDR1 is KGHSH, CDR2 LQKENI, per germline. The CDR3 nucleotides are TGTGCCAGCTCGACAGTGAACACTGAAGCTTTCTTT. Translated, it gives CASSTVNTEAFF.

This clone was counted a few times. The chain carries TRBV2 and TRBJ1-1; D remains unclear. V lost 8 bases, J lost 1 base, and 14 bases lay in between. The CDR3 is 14 residues long. Germline V CDR1 and CDR2: SNHLY, FYNNEI. The CDR3 protein is CASCLRASNTEAFF. The DNA of the CDR3 is TGTGCCAGCTGCCTAAGGGCCTCGAACACTGAAGCTTTCTTT.

This clone was seen a few times. The chain joins TRBV7-2 to TRBJ1-5; D might be TRBD1 (5 bases). V was shortened by 3 bases and J by 4 bases, with 13 bases between the two germline ends. Germline CDR1 SGHTA, CDR2 FQGNSA. This CDR3 is built from 15 residues. The CDR3, as DNA: TGTGCCAGCAGCTTGAGGTGGGGACGGAATCAGCCCCAGCATTTT. Encoded protein: CASSLRWGRNQPQHF.

This sequence joins TRBV5-1 and TRBJ1-5; D remains ambiguous. The CDR3 consists of 14 residues. Deletions cut 0 bases from V and 3 bases from J, with 7 bases between. Germline V gives CDR1 SGHRS, CDR2 YFSETQ. The CDR3 loop reads CASSLGGDNQPQHF. The CDR3 nucleotides read TGCGCCAGCAGCTTGGGCGGCGACAATCAGCCCCAGCATTTT.